Below are 32 T cell receptor beta chains sequenced from a single sample in a study of shared clonotypes between healthy human individuals. Here immunoSEQ multiplex PCR was the method, and the copy in TCRdb shows in-frame clones only, minus some. The sample shows around 240,000 clones, over 50% of them seen only once. The sequencing input was memory CD4+ T cells sorted from blood. Subset indicated: CD45RA-negative fraction. These receptors originate from a man in his thirties or forties in good health.

This chain joins TRBV28 and TRBJ2-7; no definite D call. The V end was cut by 6 bases, the J end by 1 base, with 7 bases between. Germline V CDR1 and CDR2: MDHEN, SYDVKM. CDR3 size: 12 residues. The CDR3 DNA follows: TGTGCCAGCAGAGAGGCGTCCTACGAGCAGTACTTC. Its translation: CASREASYEQYF.

This clone showed up just a few times. V and J are TRBV7-9 and TRBJ2-3; 10 bases map to TRBD2. Germline V lookup: CDR1 SEHNR, CDR2 FQNEAQ (reference sequence). Unmatched junction bases numbered 4, after V lost 0 bases and J lost 4 bases. There are 16 residues in the CDR3. CDR3 in DNA: TGTGCCAGCAGCTTAGCTAGCGGGAGGAGGGCAGATACGCAGTATTTT. Protein: CASSLASGRRADTQYF. The full variable domain, completed using reference TRBV7-9 and TRBJ2-3, is DTGVSQNPRHKITKRGQNVTFRCDPISEHNRLYWYRQTLGQGPEFLTYFQNEAQLEKSRLLSDRFSAERPKGSFSTLEIQRTEQGDSAMYLCASSLASGRRADTQYFGPGTRLTVL.

The V call is TRBV18, the J call TRBJ1-1; the D gene is possibly TRBD1 (6 bases). Trimming cost V 2 bases and J 6 bases, with 13 bases left between them. CDR3 size: 14 residues. Germline V gene sequence: CDR1 KGHSH, CDR2 LQKENI. The CDR3 region has the DNA TGTGCCAGCTCACCATTAGGGGGTGTCCCTGAAGCTTTCTTT. Translation: CASSPLGGVPEAFF.

V usage is TRBV18 and J usage is TRBJ2-5, with TRBD1 matching over 8 bases. This CDR3 is built from 15 residues. Unmatched junction bases numbered 7, after V lost 2 bases and J lost 5 bases. Germline V gene data show CDR1 as KGHSH and CDR2 as LQKENI. The CDR3 region is CASSPALGQGETQYF. In DNA, the CDR3 is TGTGCCAGCTCACCAGCGCTAGGACAGGGTGAGACCCAGTACTTC.

This chain joins TRBV10-2 and TRBJ2-7, with unresolved D. The CDR3 is made up of 11 amino acids. Germline values: CDR1 WSHSY, CDR2 SAAADI. The ends were cut back, 6 bases at V and 5 bases at J, with 8 bases in the middle. CDR3 in DNA: TGCGCCAGCAGCCCGATAGACGAGCAGTACTTC. Translating it yields CASSPIDEQYF.

This clone showed up just a few times. The V gene is TRBV2, the J gene TRBJ1-2; D gene unclear. Trimming cost V 8 bases and J 5 bases, with 15 bases left between them. Germline V CDR1 and CDR2: SNHLY, FYNNEI. This CDR3 has 13 amino acids. CDR3 residues: CASRVLLEYGYTF. As DNA, the CDR3 is TGTGCCAGCCGGGTCCTTTTGGAATATGGCTACACCTTC.

The chain is built from TRBV5-5 and TRBJ1-1; D remains unclear. The germline CDR1 and CDR2 sequences are SGHKS and YYEKEE (reference sequence). The V gene lost 4 bases and the J gene lost 7 bases, with 23 bases spanning the gap. The CDR3 spans 16 residues. CDR3 coding DNA: TGTGCCAGCAGCCTGGGTGGGCAGCAGCTGTCGATTGAAGCTTTCTTT. It is translated as CASSLGGQQLSIEAFF.

The count of this clone is one. The CDR3 loop is CATSSGHHSGNTIYF. CDR3 in DNA: TGTGCCACCAGCAGCGGACACCACTCTGGAAACACCATATATTTT. The chain employs TRBV15 and TRBJ1-3; D perhaps matches TRBD1 (5 bases). The CDR3 consists of 15 residues. CDR1 and CDR2 (germline): LNHNV, YYDKDF (reference sequence). Trimming stripped 3 bases from V and 0 bases from J, with 9 bases between.

This chain links TRBV21-1 with TRBJ2-7. TRBV21-1 is labeled a pseudogene. This CDR3 comprises 16 residues. The CDR3, as DNA: TGTGCCAGCAGACTACAGGGTTGCGGGAACTCCTACGAGCAGTACTTC. Its protein product is CASRLQGCGNSYEQYF.

CDR3 protein: CASSLWGRGNIQYF. As DNA, the CDR3 is TGTGCCAGCAGCTTATGGGGGAGGGGAAACATTCAGTACTTC. This chain connects TRBV5-4 to TRBJ2-4; 7 bases are shared with TRBD2. J lost 6 bases, V lost 2 bases, and 5 bases had no gene match. Germline loops: CDR1 SGHNT, CDR2 YYREEE (reference sequence). The CDR3 spans 14 residues.

The gene calls are TRBV7-8 and TRBJ2-7; D is undetermined. The CDR3 extends over 17 amino acids. Trimming took off 0 bases at V and 0 bases at J, with 15 bases between the two ends. Germline CDR1 is SGHVS and CDR2 is FQNEAQ. CDR3 in amino acids: CASSLAGSGDLSYEQYF. The DNA for the CDR3 is TGTGCCAGCAGCTTAGCAGGGTCAGGCGACCTCTCCTACGAGCAGTACTTC.

The rearrangement uses TRBV30 and TRBJ2-7; D may be TRBD1 (5 bases). This CDR3 spans 11 amino acids. Germline V lookup: CDR1 GTSNPN, CDR2 SVGIG (reference sequence). V lost 4 bases and J lost 4, with 8 bases in between. The CDR3 coding sequence is TGTGCCTGGACGACAGATTACGAGCAGTACTTC. It encodes CAWTTDYEQYF. The whole variable domain, filled in from reference TRBV30 and TRBJ2-7, reads SQTIHQWPATLVQPVGSPLSLECTVEGTSNPNLYWYRQAAGRGLQLLFYSVGIGQISSEVPQNLSASRPQDRQFILSSKKLLLSDSGFYLCAWTTDYEQYFGPGTRLTVT.

This clone has more than one count but fewer than ten. The chain is built from TRBV7-6 and TRBJ1-5; weak D call: TRBD1 (6 bases). This CDR3 region has 13 residues. Trimming took off 1 base at V and 7 bases at J, with 8 bases between the two ends. Germline assignment: CDR1 SGHVS and CDR2 FNYEAQ. Here the CDR3 reads CASSLGQAQPQHF. The CDR3 DNA follows: TGTGCCAGCAGCTTAGGACAGGCGCAGCCCCAGCATTTT.

This clone was seen more than once but under ten times. The chain is built from TRBV2 and TRBJ2-7, with no clear D. Trimming shortened V by 7 bases and J by 0 bases, and 7 bases separated the two germline ends. Germline V gives CDR1 SNHLY, CDR2 FYNNEI. The CDR3 has 12 amino acids. The DNA of the CDR3 is TGTGCCAGCACCCTGAGCTCCTACGAGCAGTACTTC. Its protein product is CASTLSSYEQYF.

There are a few counts of this clone. The genes are TRBV6-1 and TRBJ2-7, with no clear D. This CDR3 has 11 residues. Trimming pared 8 bases from V and 4 bases from J, leaving 9 bases between. Germline-derived CDR1 and CDR2 are MNHNS and SASEGT. This CDR3 is CASVEFYEQYF. The CDR3 DNA sequence: TGTGCCAGCGTGGAGTTTTACGAGCAGTACTTC.

The J gene is TRBJ2-1, the V gene TRBV11-3; D is perhaps TRBD2 (6 bases). V was pared by 5 bases and J by 5 bases, with 10 bases between. The length of the CDR3 is 13 residues. Germline V lookup: CDR1 SGHNT, CDR2 YENEEA. In nucleotides, the CDR3 is TGTGCCAGCAGCCTTACTAGCAACAATGAGCAGTTCTTC. The encoded protein is CASSLTSNNEQFF.

The chain is built from TRBV10-1 and TRBJ2-7; 12 bases agree with TRBD2. The CDR3 has 16 residues. Germline CDR1 and CDR2: WNHNN and SYGVQD (reference sequence). V trimming: 0 bases; J trimming: 5 bases; junction bases outside the gene matches: 5. CDR3: CASSESVGLAGNEQYF. The CDR3 DNA reads TGCGCCAGCAGTGAGTCCGTAGGACTAGCGGGGAACGAGCAGTACTTC.

This clone was counted only a few times. This chain links TRBV16 with TRBJ1-5; unclear D gene. The CDR3 runs 17 residues. Germline lookup yields CDR1 KGHSY and CDR2 FQNENV. The V and J ends lost 1 base and 3 bases respectively, with 16 bases between them. CDR3 amino acids: CASSQLGLGSFNQPQHF. The DNA for the CDR3 is TGTGCCAGCAGCCAATTGGGCCTGGGCAGCTTCAATCAGCCCCAGCATTTT.

This clone was recorded once. The rearrangement links TRBV7-6 to TRBJ2-1; 13 nucleotides line up with TRBD2. V shed 2 bases, J shed 7 bases, and the junction held 5 bases outside the gene matches. The CDR3 is 16 residues long. Germline V gives CDR1 SGHVS, CDR2 FNYEAQ. The CDR3 reads CASSLLLTSGRNEQFF. CDR3 sequence (DNA): TGTGCCAGCAGCTTACTTCTGACTAGCGGGAGGAATGAGCAGTTCTTC.

This clone was counted a few times. The chain recombines TRBV18 with TRBJ1-5; D is unclear. V dropped 0 bases and J dropped 7 bases, with 10 bases sitting between them. CDR3 size: 14 residues. CDR1 is KGHSH and CDR2 is LQKENI in the germline V gene. CDR3 bases: TGTGCCAGCTCACCACCTCAGCTCGGACAGCCCCAGCATTTT. Amino acids: CASSPPQLGQPQHF.

CDR3 protein: CASTSLNLNSYEQYF. The CDR3 region has the DNA TGTGCCAGCACCTCACTTAACCTTAACTCCTACGAGCAGTACTTC. The chain joins TRBV5-6 to TRBJ2-7; unclear D gene. V lost 6 bases and J lost 0, with 16 bases in between. The CDR3 has 15 residues. The germline CDR1 and CDR2 sequences are SGHDT and YYEEEE.

For this clone: A much larger clone lies a single base off, so this may be a read error. In DNA, the CDR3 is TGTGCCAGCACCCGGGGCAGGGGCCACACCGGGGAGCTGTTTTTT. Encoded protein: CASTRGRGHTGELFF. V usage is TRBV25-1 and J usage is TRBJ2-2, with D possibly TRBD1 on 6 matching bases. Germline assignment: CDR1 MGHDK and CDR2 SYGVNS. Deletions cut 7 bases from V and 3 bases from J, with 15 bases between. The CDR3 runs to 15 residues.

This clone was seen only a few times. This rearrangement joins TRBV6-1 to TRBJ2-1; possibly TRBD2 for D (5 bases). Trimming took 1 base from V and 2 from J, leaving 18 bases between them. The CDR3 extends over 18 amino acids. Germline V gene data show CDR1 as MNHNS and CDR2 as SASEGT. The CDR3 DNA sequence: TGTGCCAGCAGTGAAGAGTCGTATGGGCTAGCCGCCTACAATGAGCAGTTCTTC. Encoded protein: CASSEESYGLAAYNEQFF.

The chain joins TRBV28 to TRBJ2-7; tentative D call: TRBD2 (6 bases). CDR3 length: 14 amino acids. Germline CDR1 reads MDHEN; CDR2 reads SYDVKM. The ends were cut back, 7 bases at V and 3 bases at J, with 16 bases in the middle. The CDR3 loop is CASIPGGQSYEQYF. As DNA, the CDR3 is TGTGCCAGCATCCCCGGGGGTCAAAGCTACGAGCAGTACTTC.

The chain couples TRBV6-1 to TRBJ2-7; D possibly uses TRBD1 or TRBD2 (5 bases each). The CDR3 spans 13 residues. The germline CDR1 and CDR2 sequences are MNHNS and SASEGT. V was trimmed by 4 bases and J by 0 bases, leaving 7 bases between them. CDR3 region: CASSGDGSYEQYF. CDR3 bases: TGTGCCAGCAGTGGGGACGGCTCCTACGAGCAGTACTTC.

This clone was recorded once. This chain joins TRBV7-2 and TRBJ2-7, with D perhaps matching TRBD1 or TRBD2 (5 bases each). The CDR3 runs to 14 residues. Germline V gene sequence: CDR1 SGHTA, CDR2 FQGNSA. Trimming removed 0 bases at V and 7 bases at J, with 13 bases between. Written as DNA, the CDR3 is TGTGCCAGCAGCTTAGCAGGGGCCCGGAGGGAGCAGTACTTC. Protein product: CASSLAGARREQYF.

In its sample, this clone was seen a few times. This chain uses TRBV27 with TRBJ1-4; 9 bases line up with TRBD1. Germline CDR1 reads MNHEY; CDR2 reads SMNVEV (reference sequence). Trimming removed 2 bases from V and 5 bases from J; junction bases left unmatched: 15. The CDR3 loop spans 19 amino acids. CDR3 in DNA: TGTGCCAGCAGTTTAACGCCATGGACAGGGGTAGGCGCCAATGAAAAACTGTTTTTT. Protein product: CASSLTPWTGVGANEKLFF.

The chain has TRBV14 and TRBJ2-5; maybe TRBD1 (5 bases). Trimming removed 1 base at V and 7 bases at J, with 13 bases between. The CDR3 has 14 amino acids. From germline, CDR1 is SGHDN and CDR2 FVKESK. This CDR3 reads CASSQASQVGTQYF. CDR3 in DNA: TGTGCCAGCAGCCAAGCCTCACAGGTGGGGACCCAGTACTTC.

The rearrangement links TRBV7-2 to TRBJ2-1, with 7 bases aligning to TRBD2. Germline loops: CDR1 SGHTA, CDR2 FQGNSA. This CDR3 region has 15 residues. Trimming at V came to 5 bases and at J to 6 bases, leaving 10 bases not matched to a gene. CDR3 sequence (DNA): TGTGCCAGCAGCATCTCAGCGGGATCGGCCAATGAGCAGTTCTTC. It translates to CASSISAGSANEQFF. The full variable domain, completed using reference TRBV7-2 and TRBJ2-1, is GAGVSQSPSNKVTEKGKDVELRCDPISGHTALYWYRQSLGQGLEFLIYFQGNSAPDKSGLPSDRFSAERTGGSVSTLTIQRTQQEDSAVYLCASSISAGSANEQFFGPGTRLTVL.

CDR3 bases: TGTGCCAGCCGGAAGATAGCGGGAGGCACACCCTACAATGAGCAGTTCTTC. This encodes CASRKIAGGTPYNEQFF. The chain combines TRBV6-9 with TRBJ2-1; 10 bases are shared with TRBD2. With 8 bases clipped from V and 2 bases from J, the junction kept 12 bases outside the gene matches. There are 17 residues in the CDR3. Germline lookup yields CDR1 MNHGY and CDR2 SVAAGI.

The chain joins TRBV6-1 to TRBJ1-2; 8 bases map to TRBD1. The germline V gene encodes CDR1 MNHNS and CDR2 SASEGT. The CDR3 has 15 residues. The ends lost 3 bases at V and 2 bases at J; junction bases unmatched: 5. CDR3 sequence (DNA): TGTGCCAGCAGTGAGGGACAGGCTAAAAACTATGGCTACACCTTC. Amino acids: CASSEGQAKNYGYTF.

The rearrangement links TRBV21-1 to TRBJ2-7; whether TRBD2, the table's D call, matches the DNA was not checked. TRBV21-1 is deemed a pseudogene. This CDR3 contains 13 residues. CDR3 nucleotides: TGTGCCAGGGCGGGGGGGAAACCCTACGAGCAGTACTTC. Amino acids: CARAGGKPYEQYF.